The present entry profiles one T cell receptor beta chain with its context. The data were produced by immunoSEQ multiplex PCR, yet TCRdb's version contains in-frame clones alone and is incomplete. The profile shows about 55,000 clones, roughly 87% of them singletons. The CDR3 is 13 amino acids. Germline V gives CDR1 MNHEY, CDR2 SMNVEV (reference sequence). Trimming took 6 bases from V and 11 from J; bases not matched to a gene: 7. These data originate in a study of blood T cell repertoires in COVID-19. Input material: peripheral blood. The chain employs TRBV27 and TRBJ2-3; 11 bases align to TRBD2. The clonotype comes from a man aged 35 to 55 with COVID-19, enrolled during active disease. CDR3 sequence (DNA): TGTGCCAGCAGCTTAGCGGGGGGGCGGTGGCAGTATTTT. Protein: CASSLAGGRWQYF.